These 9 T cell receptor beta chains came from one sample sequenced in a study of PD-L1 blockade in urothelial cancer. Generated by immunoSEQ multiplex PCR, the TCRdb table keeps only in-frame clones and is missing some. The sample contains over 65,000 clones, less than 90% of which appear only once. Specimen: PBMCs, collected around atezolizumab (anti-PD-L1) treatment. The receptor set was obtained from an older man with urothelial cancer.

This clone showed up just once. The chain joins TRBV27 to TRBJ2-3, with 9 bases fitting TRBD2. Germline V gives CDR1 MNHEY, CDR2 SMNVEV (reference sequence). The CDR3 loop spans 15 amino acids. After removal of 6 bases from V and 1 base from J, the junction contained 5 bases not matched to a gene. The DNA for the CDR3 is TGTGCCAGCAGCCCCCGGACTAGCGGCACAGATACGCAGTATTTT. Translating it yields CASSPRTSGTDTQYF.

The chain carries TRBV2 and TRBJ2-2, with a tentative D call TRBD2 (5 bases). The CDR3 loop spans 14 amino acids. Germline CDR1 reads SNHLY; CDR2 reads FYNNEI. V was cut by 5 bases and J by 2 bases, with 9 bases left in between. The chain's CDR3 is CASSWTSNTGELFF. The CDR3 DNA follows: TGTGCCAGCAGTTGGACTTCTAACACCGGGGAGCTGTTTTTT.

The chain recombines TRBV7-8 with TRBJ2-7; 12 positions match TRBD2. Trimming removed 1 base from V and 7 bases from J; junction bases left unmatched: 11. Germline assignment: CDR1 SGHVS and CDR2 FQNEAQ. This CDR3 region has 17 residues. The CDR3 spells CASSLGGLAGGPREQYF. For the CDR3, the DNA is TGTGCCAGCAGCTTAGGAGGGCTAGCGGGAGGGCCAAGGGAGCAGTACTTC.

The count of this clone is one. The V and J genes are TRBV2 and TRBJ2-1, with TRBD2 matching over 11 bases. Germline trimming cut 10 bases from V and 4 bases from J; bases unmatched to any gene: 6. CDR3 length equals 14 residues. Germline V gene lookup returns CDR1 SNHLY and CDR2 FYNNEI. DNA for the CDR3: TGTGCCATCACGACTAGCGGGATTTACAATGAGCAGTTCTTC. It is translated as CAITTSGIYNEQFF. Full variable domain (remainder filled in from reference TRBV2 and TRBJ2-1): EPEVTQTPSHQVTQMGQEVILRCVPISNHLYFYWYRQILGQKVEFLVSFYNNEISEKSEIFDDQFSVERPDGSNFTLKIRSTKLEDSAMYFCAITTSGIYNEQFFGPGTRLTVL.

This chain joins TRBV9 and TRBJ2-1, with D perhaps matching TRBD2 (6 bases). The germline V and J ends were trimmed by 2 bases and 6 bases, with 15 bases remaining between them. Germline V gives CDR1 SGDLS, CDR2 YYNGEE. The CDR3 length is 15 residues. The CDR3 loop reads CASSVAVAETNEQFF. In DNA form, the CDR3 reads TGTGCCAGCAGCGTCGCAGTAGCGGAGACCAATGAGCAGTTCTTC.

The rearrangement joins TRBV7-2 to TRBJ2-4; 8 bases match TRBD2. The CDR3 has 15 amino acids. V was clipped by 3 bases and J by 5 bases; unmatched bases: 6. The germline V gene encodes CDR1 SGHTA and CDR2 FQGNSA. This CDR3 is CASSLGSGSQNIQYF. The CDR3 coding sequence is TGTGCCAGCAGCTTGGGGAGCGGGAGTCAAAACATTCAGTACTTC. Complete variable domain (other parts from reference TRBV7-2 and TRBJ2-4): GAGVSQSPSNKVTEKGKDVELRCDPISGHTALYWYRQSLGQGLEFLIYFQGNSAPDKSGLPSDRFSAERTGGSVSTLTIQRTQQEDSAVYLCASSLGSGSQNIQYFGAGTRLSVL.

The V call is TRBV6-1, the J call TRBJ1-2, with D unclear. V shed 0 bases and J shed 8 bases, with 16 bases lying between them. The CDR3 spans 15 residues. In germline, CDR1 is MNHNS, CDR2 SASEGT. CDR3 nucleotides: TGTGCCAGCAGTGAAGCGATGGGCCGGAGGCCAGGCTACACCTTC. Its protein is CASSEAMGRRPGYTF.

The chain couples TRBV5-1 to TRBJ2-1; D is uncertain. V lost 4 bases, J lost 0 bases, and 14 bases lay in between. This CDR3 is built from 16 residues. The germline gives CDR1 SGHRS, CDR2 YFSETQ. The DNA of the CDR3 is TGCGCCAGCAGCGACCCTTCCTCTAGCTCCTACAATGAGCAGTTCTTC. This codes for CASSDPSSSSYNEQFF.

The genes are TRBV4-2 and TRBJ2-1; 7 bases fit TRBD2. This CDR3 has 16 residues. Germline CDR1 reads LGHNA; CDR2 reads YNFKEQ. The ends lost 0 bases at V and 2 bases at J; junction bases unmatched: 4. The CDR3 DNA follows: TGTGCCAGCAGCCAAGAAGCTAGCGGAGCCTACAATGAGCAGTTCTTC. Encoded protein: CASSQEASGAYNEQFF.